Below, 30 T cell receptor beta chains from the same sample are listed, as sequenced in a study of kidney transplant recipient with SARS-CoV-2 infection. Using its own MiXCR run on the reads, TCRdb lists one record per CDR3 protein. The sample carries about 250,000 distinct CDR3 sequences, about 30% recorded once. The sequenced sample was a blood sample, obtained at baseline and on day 111 from a kidney transplant recipient. The receptor set was obtained from a male patient between 25 and 39 years old who had COVID-19 and was a kidney transplant recipient. Some T cells could come from the graft donor.

This clonotype was counted ten times or more. The chain carries TRBV7-3 and TRBJ1-2; perhaps TRBD1 as D (5 bases). The CDR3 has 15 amino acids. The germline V gene encodes CDR1 SGHTA and CDR2 FQGTGA. The V and J ends lost 2 bases and 0 bases respectively, with 10 bases between them. The CDR3 nucleotides read TGTGCCAGCAGCTTATGGGGCGGAGCTAACTATGGCTACACCTTC. Its protein is CASSLWGGANYGYTF.

This clonotype was counted a single time. A much larger clone differs from this one at a single base, so this may be a read error. The chain is built from TRBV20-1 and TRBJ1-6; 9 positions match TRBD1. The CDR3 sequence is 17 residues long. Germline lookup yields CDR1 DFQATT and CDR2 SNEGSKA (reference sequence). For the CDR3, the DNA is TGCAGTGCTAGAGATCCGGGACAGGGAATTCTTGGTTCATCCCTCCACTTT. Translation gives CSARDPGQGILGSSLHF.

This clonotype was picked up many times. This rearrangement joins TRBV23-1 to TRBJ1-2; D ambiguous. TRBV23-1 is known as an ORF, though its function is uncertain. Trimming pared 4 bases from V and 4 bases from J, leaving 22 bases between. The CDR3 sequence is 17 residues long. CDR3 sequence (DNA): TGCGCCAGCAGTCGGTTGTTGCTACGCAGAAAGACCTATGGCTACACCTTC. It codes for CASSRLLLRRKTYGYTF.

In this sample, this clonotype turned up many times. This chain connects TRBV2 to TRBJ1-2; D possibly corresponds to TRBD1 (5 bases). V lost 5 bases to trimming and J lost 6 bases, with 13 bases between them. The CDR3 is 13 amino acids. Germline values: CDR1 SNHLY, CDR2 FYNNEI. CDR3 nucleotides: TGTGCCAGCAGTACCGGGGGGGGGAATGGCTACACCTTC. It is translated as CASSTGGGNGYTF.

Comments on this clonotype: A much bigger clone sits one base away, suggesting this may be a read error. V and J are TRBV3-1 and TRBJ2-7; D not certain. The J call may be mistaken, given a closer DNA end match to TRBJ2-5. The CDR3 is 17 residues long. Germline CDR1 reads LGHDT; CDR2 reads YNNKEL (reference sequence). DNA of the CDR3: TGTGCCGGCAGCCTCTCAGTTCCCATTTCTTTCTCTGAGACCCAGTACTTC. Translating gives CAGSLSVPISFSETQYF.

In this sample, this clonotype turned up many times. V gene TRBV7-7 combines with J gene TRBJ1-2, with D unresolved. The V end lost 5 bases, the J end lost 4 bases, and 23 bases lay between the germline ends. The CDR3 extends over 17 amino acids. The germline V gene encodes CDR1 SSHAT and CDR2 FNYEAQ (reference sequence). CDR3 region: CASSEADKCRKTYGYTF. In nucleotides, the CDR3 is TGTGCCAGCAGCGAAGCTGATAAGTGCCGAAAGACCTATGGCTACACCTTC.

There are many counts of this clonotype. The V call is TRBV20-1, the J call TRBJ2-3; 11 bases are shared with TRBD2. Germline V lookup: CDR1 DFQATT, CDR2 SNEGSKA (reference sequence). CDR3 size: 15 residues. The junction had 4 bases not matched to a gene; V was cut back by 3 bases and J by 2 bases. The CDR3 coding sequence is TGCAGTGCTAGGCTTAGCGGGAGGGCCACAGATACGCAGTATTTT. Amino acid sequence: CSARLSGRATDTQYF.

Comment on this clonotype: One end of the junction varies from germline; a read error may be responsible. The chain uses TRBV9 and TRBJ1-5; no firm D call. CDR1 and CDR2 from the germline V gene are SGDLS and YYNGEE. The CDR3 is 15 amino acids. DNA of the CDR3: TGTGCCAGCAGCCCGGGAGAGGGCGGGTTTCAGCCCCAGCGTTTT. Encoded protein: CASSPGEGGFQPQRF.

In this sample, this clonotype turned up many times. The rearrangement uses TRBV4-1 and TRBJ2-5; the match to TRBD2 covers 9 bases. Losses at the gene ends were 2 bases for V and 0 bases for J; bases not matched to a gene: 4. This CDR3 has 16 amino acids. CDR1 and CDR2 from the germline V gene are MGHRA and YSYEKL. This chain's CDR3 is CASSQLLAGYQETQYF. The CDR3 DNA reads as TGCGCCAGCAGCCAACTTCTAGCGGGGTACCAAGAGACCCAGTACTTC.

About this clonotype itself: Being one base from a much bigger clone, this may be a read error. The chain couples TRBV6-6 to TRBJ2-2, with 8 positions matching TRBD1. The CDR3 covers 16 residues. Germline V gives CDR1 MNHNY, CDR2 SVGAGI (reference sequence). V shed 0 bases and J 7 bases; nucleotides not matched to a gene: 7. The CDR3 DNA follows: TGTGCCAGCAGTTACTCGGCAGGGGGCGCTTACGGGGAGCTGTTTTTT. Translation gives CASSYSAGGAYGELFF.

Concerning this clonotype: A read error is possible here, since a much larger clone lies one base away. V and J are TRBV20-1 and TRBJ1-1; 7 bases fit TRBD1. CDR3 size: 15 residues. CDR1 and CDR2 from the germline V gene are DFQATT and SNEGSKA (reference sequence). This chain's CDR3 is CSARDGQAINTGAFF. The CDR3 DNA is TGCAGTGCTAGGGACGGACAGGCGATTAACACTGGAGCTTTCTTT.

The table lists this clonotype with many counts. The chain links TRBV11-2 to TRBJ2-7; D is perhaps TRBD1 (5 bases). CDR1 is SGHAT and CDR2 is FQNNGV in the germline V gene. This CDR3 is 12 amino acids long. V was cut by 5 bases and J by 5 bases, with 10 bases left in between. The CDR3 is CASSPGFHEQYF. As DNA, the CDR3 is TGTGCCAGCAGCCCAGGGTTCCACGAGCAGTACTTC. The whole variable domain, filled in from reference TRBV11-2 and TRBJ2-7, reads EAGVAQSPRYKIIEKRQSVAFWCNPISGHATLYWYQQILGQGPKLLIQFQNNGVVDDSQLPKDRFSAERLKGVDSTLKIQPAKLEDSAVYLCASSPGFHEQYFGPGTRLTVT.

As to this clonotype: This sequence may be a read error, since a much larger clone differs from it by one base. The chain couples TRBV7-2 to TRBJ1-4; 8 nucleotides agree with TRBD1. The germline V gene has CDR1 SGHTA and CDR2 FQGNSA. The length of the CDR3 is 15 residues. DNA of the CDR3: TGTGCCAGCGGCTTGAGGACAGGGAGAGATGAAAAACTGTTTTTT. Residues: CASGLRTGRDEKLFF.

As concerns this clonotype: A much larger clone differs from this one at a single base, so this may be a read error. The V call is TRBV9, the J call TRBJ1-2; no definite D call. V was trimmed by 7 bases and J by 4 bases, leaving 23 bases between them. The CDR3 consists of 16 residues. The germline V gene has CDR1 SGDLS and CDR2 YYNGEE. Here the CDR3 reads CASVELYSRRTYGYTF. DNA for the CDR3: TGTGCCAGCGTGGAGCTGTACTCAAGAAGGACCTATGGCTACACCTTC.

This clonotype was detected ten times or more. The chain carries TRBV6-1 and TRBJ1-5; 9 bases align to TRBD1. This CDR3 has 21 residues. In germline, CDR1 is MNHNS, CDR2 SASEGT. V was clipped by 5 bases and J by 5 bases; unmatched bases: 25. The CDR3 sequence: CASSITGGALSGSRGHQPQHF. CDR3 nucleotides: TGTGCCAGCAGTATTACAGGGGGCGCGCTGTCGGGAAGCAGGGGACATCAGCCCCAGCATTTT.

The rearrangement joins TRBV18 to TRBJ2-3, with a weak D call TRBD1 (6 bases). This CDR3 is built from 14 residues. V was shortened by 3 bases and J by 7 bases, with 14 bases between the two germline ends. Germline assignment: CDR1 KGHSH and CDR2 LQKENI. CDR3 region: CASSPGHTLNTQYF. CDR3 nucleotide sequence: TGTGCCAGCTCACCGGGACACACCCTTAATACGCAGTATTTT.

This clonotype was detected only a few times. A much larger clonotype is one base distant, so this may be a read error. J is TRBJ1-2 and V is TRBV9, with D hard to call. This CDR3 has 16 residues. Trimming took off 7 bases at V and 4 bases at J, with 23 bases between the two ends. Germline CDR1 reads SGDLS; CDR2 reads YYNGEE. The CDR3 sequence: CASSFEYSRKTYGYTF. The CDR3 bases are TGTGCCAGCTCATTCGAGTACTCAAGAAAGACCTATGGCTACACCTTC. The whole variable domain, filled in from reference TRBV9 and TRBJ1-2, reads DSGVTQTPKHLITATGQRVTLRCSPRSGDLSVYWYQQSLDQGLQFLIQYYNGEERAKGNILERFSAQQFPDLHSELNLSSLELGDSALYFCASSFEYSRKTYGYTFGSGTRLTVV.

A word on this clonotype: This may stem from a read error, because a much larger clone lies one nucleotide away. The V and J genes are TRBV3-1 and TRBJ2-7; D call uncertain. The end of the DNA is better explained by TRBJ2-5, so the J call may be wrong. This CDR3 contains 17 residues. Germline V gene data show CDR1 as LGHDT and CDR2 as YNNKEL (reference sequence). As DNA, the CDR3 is TGTGCCAGCAGCATAGTCAGTCCCACTTCTTTCTCTGAGACCCAGTACTTC. Its protein product is CASSIVSPTSFSETQYF.

This clonotype was seen repeatedly, ten times or more. The chain uses TRBV3-1 and TRBJ1-1, with D perhaps TRBD1 (6 bases). The CDR3 runs to 14 residues. Trimming left V 7 bases short and J 1 base short, with 13 bases between. Germline V lookup: CDR1 LGHDT, CDR2 YNNKEL (reference sequence). The CDR3 nucleotides are TGTGCCAGCACCACCGGACAGAAGAACACTGAAGCTTTCTTT. Residues: CASTTGQKNTEAFF.

Ten or more counts support this clonotype. This chain connects TRBV7-9 to TRBJ2-3, with D unclear. This CDR3 has 14 amino acids. Germline assignment: CDR1 SEHNR and CDR2 FQNEAQ (reference sequence). V lost 0 bases, J lost 0 bases, and 4 bases lay in between. In nucleotides, the CDR3 is TGTGCCAGCAGCTTAGCTGCTAGCACAGATACGCAGTATTTT. This translates into CASSLAASTDTQYF.

This clonotype was detected many times. This chain links TRBV6-5 with TRBJ1-6, with TRBD1 matching 7 bases. J gave up 14 bases and V 5 bases, and 21 bases lay outside the gene matches. The germline V gene has CDR1 MNHEY and CDR2 SVGAGI. The CDR3 loop spans 17 amino acids. The CDR3 sequence is CASSQETGRGRRATLHF. The DNA of the CDR3 is TGTGCCAGCAGTCAAGAGACAGGGAGGGGGCGAAGGGCGACCCTCCACTTT.

This chain joins TRBV21-1 and TRBJ2-3; the table's D call, TRBD2, has no DNA check behind it. TRBV21-1 corresponds to a pseudogene. This CDR3 comprises 20 residues. CDR3 residues: CASSRTDGTSGSNSTDTQYF. The CDR3 bases are TGTGCCAGCAGCAGAACAGACGGGACTAGCGGAAGTAACAGCACAGATACGCAGTATTTT.

This clonotype was counted ten times or more. V gene TRBV30 combines with J gene TRBJ2-5, with 11 nucleotides matching TRBD2. V was pared by 1 base and J by 5 bases, with 6 bases of the junction left unmatched. This CDR3 has 15 amino acids. Per germline, CDR1 GTSNPN and CDR2 SVGIG (reference sequence). The CDR3 sequence: CAWSAVAGGGETQYF. DNA of the CDR3: TGTGCCTGGAGTGCAGTAGCGGGAGGGGGTGAGACCCAGTACTTC.

This clonotype was seen a single time. This could be a read error, since a much larger clone is one nucleotide away. The chain links TRBV15 to TRBJ1-1; tentative D call: TRBD1 (5 bases). Germline V lookup: CDR1 LNHNV, CDR2 YYDKDF (reference sequence). This CDR3 is built from 14 residues. The CDR3 DNA follows: TGTACCACCAGCAGTTCAGGGAGCGTCACTGAAGCTTTCTTT. This codes for CTTSSSGSVTEAFF.

This clonotype was detected ten times or more. This chain uses TRBV4-3 with TRBJ1-2; no firm D call. V was cut by 5 bases and J by 4 bases, with 23 bases left in between. This CDR3 has 17 residues. Germline values: CDR1 LGHNA, CDR2 YSLEER. CDR3 protein: CASSYVEGRRKTYGYTF. CDR3 sequence (DNA): TGCGCCAGCAGCTACGTTGAAGGACGTCGAAAGACCTATGGCTACACCTTC.

This clonotype appeared a few times. The rearrangement links TRBV24-1 to TRBJ1-2; D gene unclear. The germline CDR1 and CDR2 sequences are KGHDR and SFDVKD. This CDR3 has 17 amino acids. The V gene lost 6 bases and the J gene lost 4 bases, with 23 bases spanning the gap. CDR3 sequence reads: CATSRPASTRKTYGYTF. CDR3 nucleotide sequence: TGTGCCACCAGTCGCCCGGCTAGTACCAGAAAGACCTATGGCTACACCTTC.

In this sample, this clonotype turned up many times. The CDR3 reads CASVGTSVRKTYGYTF. The CDR3 DNA reads as TGCGCCAGCGTCGGTACATCGGTTCGAAAGACCTATGGCTACACCTTC. The V and J genes are TRBV5-1 and TRBJ1-2; no clear D gene. The germline V and J ends were trimmed by 7 bases and 4 bases, with 23 bases remaining between them. The CDR3 covers 16 residues. Germline V gives CDR1 SGHRS, CDR2 YFSETQ.

V and J are TRBV8-2 and TRBJ1-2. TRBV8-2 is given as a pseudogene. This CDR3 has 16 residues. CDR3 region: CGSYRNDSRKTYGYTF. CDR3 nucleotides: TGTGGCAGTTATCGAAATGATAGCCGAAAGACCTATGGCTACACCTTC.

In this sample, this clonotype turned up once. Germline and junction disagree at one end, which may indicate a read error. The chain recombines TRBV20-1 with TRBJ2-1; a possible D gene is TRBD2 (6 bases). The length of the CDR3 is 13 residues. Looked up from germline, CDR1 is DFQATT and CDR2 is SNEGSKA (reference sequence). CDR3: CGARRDSLVEQFF. The DNA for the CDR3 is TGCGGTGCCCGGAGGGACTCCTTAGTGGAGCAGTTCTTC.

This clonotype was observed at least ten times. V is TRBV12-5 and J is TRBJ2-7; D is undetermined. The germline V gene encodes CDR1 LGHNT and CDR2 FRNRAP. V lost 3 bases and J lost 2, with 5 bases in between. CDR3 length equals 12 residues. CDR3 DNA: TGTGCTAGTGGTTTTAGTCCCTACGAGCAGTACTTC. Protein product: CASGFSPYEQYF.